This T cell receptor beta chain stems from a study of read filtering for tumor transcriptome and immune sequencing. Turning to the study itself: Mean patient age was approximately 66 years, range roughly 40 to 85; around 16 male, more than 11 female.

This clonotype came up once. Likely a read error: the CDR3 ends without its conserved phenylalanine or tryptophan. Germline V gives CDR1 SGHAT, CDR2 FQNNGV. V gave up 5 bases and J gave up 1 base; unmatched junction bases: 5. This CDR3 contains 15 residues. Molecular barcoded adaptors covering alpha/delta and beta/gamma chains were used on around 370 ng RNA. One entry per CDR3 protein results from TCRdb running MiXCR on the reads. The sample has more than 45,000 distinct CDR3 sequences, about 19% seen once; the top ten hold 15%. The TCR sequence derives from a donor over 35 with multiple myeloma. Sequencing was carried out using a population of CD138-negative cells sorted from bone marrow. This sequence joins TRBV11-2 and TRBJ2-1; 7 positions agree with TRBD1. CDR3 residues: CASSARDSSYNEQFS. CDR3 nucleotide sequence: TGTGCCAGCAGCGCCCGGGACAGTTCCTACAATGAGCAGTTCTCC.